This T cell receptor (beta chain) was found in a study of blood T cell repertoires in COVID-19. Study overall: There were acute and convalescent COVID-19 samples, and they came from the United States, Italy and Spain. The cDNA or gDNA used as material had been derived from T cells, B-cell-depleted T cells, or PBMCs.

Sequencing used immunoSEQ multiplex PCR; TCRdb keeps in-frame clones, though not all of them. The table includes more than 140,000 clones, approximately 83% detected once. Germline V gives CDR1 DFQATT, CDR2 SNEGSKA (reference sequence). This CDR3 spans 11 amino acids. V shed 3 bases and J shed 0 bases, with 3 bases lying between them. The chain has TRBV20-1 and TRBJ2-7; D is uncertain. This receptor was obtained from a human donor in a cohort sampled during active COVID-19. The sequenced material came from peripheral blood. The CDR3 protein is CSARYSYEQYF. For the CDR3, the DNA is TGCAGTGCTAGGTACTCCTACGAGCAGTACTTC.